The clone carrying this T cell receptor beta chain was recorded many times. The antigen remains unidentified. This specimen belongs to a study of human T cells and chemical hapten exposure. General study points: High-frequency TCRs, those above 1 in 1000, stayed the same after DPC sensitization.

Regarding time point: patch test 3, about 24 weeks after DPC sensitization. Treatment meaning: therapeutic diphenylcyclopropenone sensitization with weekly scalp DPC. Separate cDNA molecules received unique molecular identifiers, which the library attached to them. TCRdb independently ran MiXCR on the RACE reads; one entry per CDR3 protein. The data hold around 85,000 distinct CDR3 sequences, with under 15% observed a single time. CDR1 LGHNA and CDR2 YNFKEQ come from the germline V gene. The CDR3 extends over 19 amino acids. V dropped 0 bases and J dropped 2 bases, with 17 bases sitting between them. This specimen consisted of whole blood, obtained in connection with sensitization to the hapten diphenylcyclopropenone (DPC). V and J are TRBV4-2 and TRBJ1-6; D is perhaps TRBD1 (6 bases). The source is a woman aged 45-60 years with alopecia areata. Some clones in this sample may be carry-over from other donors' samples. The DNA for the CDR3 is TGTGCCAGCAGCCAAGAAAACAGGGACGGAAGAACCTATAATTCACCCCTCCACTTT. Translation gives CASSQENRDGRTYNSPLHF.